The 20 T cell receptor beta chains below come from one sample, sequenced in a study of blood T cell repertoires in COVID-19. The repertoire was sequenced with immunoSEQ multiplex PCR; TCRdb's copy has only in-frame clones and lacks some. The table has over 150,000 clones, around 87% seen once; the top ten hold around 2%. What was sequenced was PBMCs or T cells enriched from blood (not recorded which). These receptors all stem from a woman in her thirties who had recovered from COVID-19.

This clone occurred a few times. The V call is TRBV5-1, the J call TRBJ1-2; D gene unclear. Germline-derived CDR1 and CDR2 are SGHRS and YFSETQ. CDR3 length: 13 amino acids. Trimming left V 2 bases short and J 3 bases short, with 8 bases between. For the CDR3, the DNA is TGCGCCAGCAGCTTTCGGGAAGACTATGGCTACACCTTC. This gives the protein CASSFREDYGYTF.

The chain links TRBV7-6 to TRBJ1-1; 7 bases fit TRBD1. The ends lost 2 bases at V and 6 bases at J; junction bases unmatched: 6. The germline V gene has CDR1 SGHVS and CDR2 FNYEAQ. This CDR3 comprises 14 residues. CDR3 region: CASSLSGGQSEAFF. Here the CDR3 DNA reads TGTGCCAGCAGCTTAAGCGGGGGACAGTCTGAAGCTTTCTTT.

V is TRBV7-8 and J is TRBJ2-1; D uncertain. The CDR3 is 11 residues long. Germline V gene sequence: CDR1 SGHVS, CDR2 FQNEAQ. V was shortened by 5 bases and J by 10 bases, with 9 bases between the two germline ends. The CDR3 DNA is TGTGCCAGCAGCCGAGCTAGAGAGCAGTTCTTC. Translation: CASSRAREQFF.

The rearrangement links TRBV6-2 or TRBV6-3 to TRBJ1-5, with D unresolved. With 0 bases removed from V and 0 bases from J, the gap between germline ends came to 15 bases. The CDR3 consists of 18 residues. Germline CDR1 reads MNHEY; CDR2 reads SVGEGT. The CDR3 is CASSYSGRLLHSNQPQHF. The DNA of the CDR3 is TGTGCCAGCAGTTACTCGGGCCGATTACTCCATAGCAATCAGCCCCAGCATTTT.

This chain connects TRBV4-1 to TRBJ2-3; 9 bases align to TRBD2. The V gene end was trimmed by 4 bases and the J gene end by 2 bases; junction bases not matched to a gene: 7. The CDR3 has 16 residues. From germline, CDR1 is MGHRA and CDR2 YSYEKL. The CDR3 loop is CASSRQASGTTDTQYF. As DNA, the CDR3 is TGCGCCAGCAGCCGGCAGGCTAGCGGGACCACAGATACGCAGTATTTT.

This clone came up once. The rearrangement uses TRBV14 and TRBJ1-2, with no clear D. Trimming removed 1 base at V and 8 bases at J, with 8 bases between. Germline assignment: CDR1 SGHDN and CDR2 FVKESK. The length of the CDR3 is 12 residues. The CDR3 is CASSQGPVGYTF. The CDR3 nucleotides are TGTGCCAGCAGCCAAGGTCCAGTCGGCTACACCTTC.

The chain uses TRBV6-5 and TRBJ1-4; the match to TRBD1 covers 7 bases. J gave up 7 bases and V 7 bases, and 9 bases lay outside the gene matches. This CDR3 is built from 14 residues. CDR1 and CDR2 from the germline V gene are MNHEY and SVGAGI. CDR3 residues: CASNLDREGEKLFF. The CDR3 nucleotides are TGTGCCAGCAACTTAGACAGGGAAGGTGAAAAACTGTTTTTT.

This rearrangement joins TRBV14 to TRBJ2-3; 8 bases align to TRBD2. The V gene end was trimmed by 1 base and the J gene end by 3 bases; junction bases not matched to a gene: 3. CDR1 and CDR2 from the germline V gene are SGHDN and FVKESK. This CDR3 contains 15 residues. CDR3 amino acids: CASSQAGGPTDTQYF. Here the CDR3 DNA reads TGTGCCAGCAGCCAAGCGGGAGGGCCAACAGATACGCAGTATTTT.

This chain connects TRBV10-3 to TRBJ2-7; 9 bases match TRBD2. The CDR3 length is 12 residues. V was clipped by 9 bases and J by 7 bases; unmatched bases: 7. Germline V CDR1 and CDR2: ENHRY, SYGVKD. In DNA, the CDR3 is TGTGCCATTGCTAGCGGGAATTATGAGCAGTACTTC. It yields the protein CAIASGNYEQYF.

The CDR3 reads CAWSVRGRGTVGYTF. In nucleotides, the CDR3 is TGTGCCTGGAGTGTACGGGGGAGGGGGACGGTCGGCTACACCTTC. The chain recombines TRBV30 with TRBJ1-2; TRBD1 is a possible D gene (6 bases). CDR1 and CDR2 (germline): GTSNPN, SVGIG (reference sequence). With 0 bases removed from V and 8 bases from J, the gap between germline ends came to 19 bases. This CDR3 contains 15 residues. Variable domain in full (rest from reference TRBV30 and TRBJ1-2): SQTIHQWPATLVQPVGSPLSLECTVEGTSNPNLYWYRQAAGRGLQLLFYSVGIGQISSEVPQNLSASRPQDRQFILSSKKLLLSDSGFYLCAWSVRGRGTVGYTFGSGTRLTVV.

V usage is TRBV7-2 and J usage is TRBJ2-7, with D perhaps matching TRBD1 (7 bases). The germline V gene encodes CDR1 SGHTA and CDR2 FQGNSA. Trimming removed 6 bases at V and 4 bases at J, with 16 bases between. The CDR3 has 14 residues. The CDR3 DNA is TGTGCCAGCAGTGAGGCGGCAGGGGGGTACGAGCAGTACTTC. This sequence encodes CASSEAAGGYEQYF.

V and J are TRBV4-3 and TRBJ2-5; TRBD1 is a possible D gene (7 bases). V lost 0 bases and J lost 4, with 18 bases in between. This CDR3 comprises 17 residues. The germline V gene has CDR1 LGHNA and CDR2 YSLEER. This CDR3 is CASSQDWTGEEGETQYF. Written as DNA, the CDR3 is TGCGCCAGCAGCCAAGATTGGACAGGAGAGGAGGGAGAGACCCAGTACTTC.

The rearrangement links TRBV29-1 to TRBJ1-2; 8 nucleotides line up with TRBD1. The CDR3 runs 12 residues. V was pared by 4 bases and J by 13 bases, with 11 bases of the junction left unmatched. CDR1 SQVTM and CDR2 ANQGSEA come from the germline V gene. The chain's CDR3 is CSVAGQGPLLTF. The CDR3 nucleotides read TGCAGCGTTGCCGGACAGGGCCCCCTTCTCACCTTC.

The rearrangement joins TRBV2 to TRBJ2-7; TRBD1 agrees at 9 bases. Germline CDR1 and CDR2: SNHLY and FYNNEI. The CDR3 loop spans 16 amino acids. V was pared by 7 bases and J by 3 bases, with 13 bases of the junction left unmatched. CDR3 amino acids: CASTSRNRDRVYEQYF. The CDR3 bases are TGTGCCAGCACTAGTAGGAACCGGGACAGGGTCTACGAGCAGTACTTC.

This clone has ten or more counts. The rearrangement joins TRBV10-3 to TRBJ2-7; 9 positions agree with TRBD2. CDR1 and CDR2 from the germline V gene are ENHRY and SYGVKD. V was clipped by 6 bases and J by 0 bases; unmatched bases: 6. This CDR3 comprises 15 residues. The CDR3 coding sequence is TGTGCCATCAGCCCGACTAGCGGAAGCTCCTACGAGCAGTACTTC. It translates to CAISPTSGSSYEQYF.

The rearrangement joins TRBV7-2 to TRBJ2-1, with 13 bases matching TRBD2. J lost 6 bases, V lost 5 bases, and 7 bases had no gene match. The V gene's germline CDR1 is SGHTA and CDR2 FQGNSA. The CDR3 spans 16 residues. The CDR3 reads CASSLTSGGAVNEQFF. In nucleotides, the CDR3 is TGTGCCAGCAGCCTCACTAGCGGGGGGGCGGTCAATGAGCAGTTCTTC.

V and J are TRBV29-1 and TRBJ1-1; 7 bases agree with TRBD1. Looked up from germline, CDR1 is SQVTM and CDR2 is ANQGSEA. The CDR3 covers 15 residues. V lost 1 base and J lost 1; bases outside the gene matches: 6. The CDR3 region has the DNA TGCAGCGTTGAAGCTACAGGGGAAAGGAACACTGAAGCTTTCTTT. Its protein product is CSVEATGERNTEAFF.

The chain has TRBV5-1 and TRBJ2-5; D is perhaps TRBD2 (5 bases). Between the trimmed V and J ends, which lost 2 bases and 5 bases, there was a span of 13 bases. The CDR3 sequence is 14 residues long. Germline CDR1 SGHRS, CDR2 YFSETQ. CDR3 DNA sequence: TGCGCCAGCAGCTTCGGAGCGCGCGGGGAGACCCAGTACTTC. Protein: CASSFGARGETQYF.

CDR3 DNA sequence: TGTGCCAGCAGCCCGACGCTCGGGACAGGGGGGACCGGGGAGCTGTTTTTT. This sequence encodes CASSPTLGTGGTGELFF. The V and J genes are TRBV7-9 and TRBJ2-2; TRBD1 matches 11 bases. Germline CDR1 and CDR2: SEHNR and FQNEAQ (reference sequence). The CDR3 extends over 17 amino acids. The V gene end was trimmed by 5 bases and the J gene end by 5 bases; junction bases not matched to a gene: 10.

This chain connects TRBV19 to TRBJ2-5; 7 bases align to TRBD1. The CDR3 loop spans 13 amino acids. The V gene end was trimmed by 6 bases and the J gene end by 4 bases; junction bases not matched to a gene: 5. The germline gives CDR1 LNHDA, CDR2 SQIVND (reference sequence). The CDR3 nucleotides are TGTGCCAGTAGCCCCGGGACAGCAGAGACCCAGTACTTC. Protein product: CASSPGTAETQYF.